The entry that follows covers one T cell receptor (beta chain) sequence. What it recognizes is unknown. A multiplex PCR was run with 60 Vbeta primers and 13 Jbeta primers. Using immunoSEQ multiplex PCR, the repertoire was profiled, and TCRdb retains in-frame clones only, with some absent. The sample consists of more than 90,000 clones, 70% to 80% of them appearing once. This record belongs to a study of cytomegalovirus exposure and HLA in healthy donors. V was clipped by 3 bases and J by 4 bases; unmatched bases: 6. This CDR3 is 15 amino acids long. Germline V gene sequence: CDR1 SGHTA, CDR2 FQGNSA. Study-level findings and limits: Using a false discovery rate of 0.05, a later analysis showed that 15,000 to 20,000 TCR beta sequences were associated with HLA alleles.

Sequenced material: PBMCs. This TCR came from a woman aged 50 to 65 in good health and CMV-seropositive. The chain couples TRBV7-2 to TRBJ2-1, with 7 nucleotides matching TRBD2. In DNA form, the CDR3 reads TGTGCCAGCAGCTTTTCCGGGGGGACTTACAATGAGCAGTTCTTC. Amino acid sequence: CASSFSGGTYNEQFF.